This T cell receptor (beta chain) comes out of a study of cytomegalovirus exposure and HLA in healthy donors. Study as a whole: The 95 to 150 validation repertoires used a platform that matched the one used for the 600 to 700 first-cohort repertoires, as a later analysis reported.

The CDR3 runs 17 residues. The germline V gene encodes CDR1 KGHSH and CDR2 LQKENI. Trimming at V came to 3 bases and at J to 3 bases, leaving 10 bases not matched to a gene. Whole-study results and caveats: The study flagged about 150 TCR beta chains as cytomegalovirus-associated.

The table came from immunoSEQ multiplex PCR; TCRdb's copy has only in-frame clones and leaves some out. The table lists 100,000 to 150,000 clones, roughly 86% of them singletons. Remarks on this clone: Its antigen is not known.

The sequence derives from a man younger than 45 in good health and CMV-seronegative. Sequenced input: PBMCs. V and J are TRBV18 and TRBJ2-7; 11 bases align to TRBD2. In DNA form, the CDR3 reads TGTGCCAGCTCACCCGGGCAGCCGCTAGCGGGGGGCTACGAGCAGTACTTC. It encodes CASSPGQPLAGGYEQYF.